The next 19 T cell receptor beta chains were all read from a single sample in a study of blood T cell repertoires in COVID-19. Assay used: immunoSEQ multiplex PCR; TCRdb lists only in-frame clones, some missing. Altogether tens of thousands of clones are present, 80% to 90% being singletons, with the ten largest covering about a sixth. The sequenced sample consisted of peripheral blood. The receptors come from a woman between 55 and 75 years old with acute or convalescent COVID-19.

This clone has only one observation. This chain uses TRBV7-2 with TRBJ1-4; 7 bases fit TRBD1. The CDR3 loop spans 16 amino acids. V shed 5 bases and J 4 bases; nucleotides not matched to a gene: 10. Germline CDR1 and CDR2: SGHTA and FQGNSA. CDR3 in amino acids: CASSRGGQFINEKLFF. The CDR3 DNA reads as TGTGCCAGCAGCCGGGGGGGACAGTTTATTAATGAAAAACTGTTTTTT. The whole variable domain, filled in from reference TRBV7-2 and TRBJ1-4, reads GAGVSQSPSNKVTEKGKDVELRCDPISGHTALYWYRQSLGQGLEFLIYFQGNSAPDKSGLPSDRFSAERTGGSVSTLTIQRTQQEDSAVYLCASSRGGQFINEKLFFGSGTQLSVL.

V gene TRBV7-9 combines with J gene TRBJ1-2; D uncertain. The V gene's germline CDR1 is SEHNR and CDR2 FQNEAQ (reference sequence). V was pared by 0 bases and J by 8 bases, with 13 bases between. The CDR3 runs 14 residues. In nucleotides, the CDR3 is TGTGCCAGCAGCTTAGCGGGAGATTTCGGCGGCTACACCTTC. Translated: CASSLAGDFGGYTF.

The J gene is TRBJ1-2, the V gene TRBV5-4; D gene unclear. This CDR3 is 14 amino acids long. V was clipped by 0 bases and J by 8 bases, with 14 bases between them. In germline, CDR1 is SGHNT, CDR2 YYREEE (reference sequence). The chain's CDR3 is CASSLVQVLEGYTF. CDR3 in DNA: TGTGCCAGCAGCTTGGTTCAGGTTCTGGAAGGCTACACCTTC.

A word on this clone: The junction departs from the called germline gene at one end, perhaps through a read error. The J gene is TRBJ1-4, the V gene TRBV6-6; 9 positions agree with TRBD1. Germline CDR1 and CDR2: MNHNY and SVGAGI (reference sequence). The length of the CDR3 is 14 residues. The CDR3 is CASTYGQGREKLFF. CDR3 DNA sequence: TGTGCCAGCACTTACGGACAGGGGCGGGAAAAACTGTTTTTT.

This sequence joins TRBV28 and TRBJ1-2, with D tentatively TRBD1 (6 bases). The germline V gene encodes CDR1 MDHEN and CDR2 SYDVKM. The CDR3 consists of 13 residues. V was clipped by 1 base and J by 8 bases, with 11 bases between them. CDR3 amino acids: CASSLLQGEGYTF. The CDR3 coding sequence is TGTGCCAGCAGTTTATTACAGGGTGAGGGCTACACCTTC.

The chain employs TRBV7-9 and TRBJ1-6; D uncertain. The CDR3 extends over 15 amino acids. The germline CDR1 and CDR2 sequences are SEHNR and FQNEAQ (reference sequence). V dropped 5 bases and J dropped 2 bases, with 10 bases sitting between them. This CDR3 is CASSPGVAYNSPLHF. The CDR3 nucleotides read TGTGCCAGCAGCCCCGGTGTTGCCTATAATTCACCCCTCCACTTT.

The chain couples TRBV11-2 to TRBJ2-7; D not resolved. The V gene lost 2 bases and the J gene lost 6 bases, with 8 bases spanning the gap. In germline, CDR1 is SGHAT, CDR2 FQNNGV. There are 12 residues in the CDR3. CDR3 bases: TGTGCCAGCAGCTTATGGCTTTCCGAGCAGTACTTC. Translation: CASSLWLSEQYF.

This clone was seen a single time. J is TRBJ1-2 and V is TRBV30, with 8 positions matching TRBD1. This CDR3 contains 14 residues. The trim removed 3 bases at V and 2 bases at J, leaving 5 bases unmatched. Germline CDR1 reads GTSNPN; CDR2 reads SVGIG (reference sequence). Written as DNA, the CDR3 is TGTGCCTGGAGCCCTAACAGGGGGAACTATGGCTACACCTTC. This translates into CAWSPNRGNYGYTF.

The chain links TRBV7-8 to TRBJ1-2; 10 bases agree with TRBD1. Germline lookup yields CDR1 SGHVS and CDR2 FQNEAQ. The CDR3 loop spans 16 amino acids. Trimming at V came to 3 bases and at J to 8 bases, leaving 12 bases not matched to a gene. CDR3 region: CASSFRDRGFGGGYTF. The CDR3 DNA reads TGTGCCAGCAGCTTTCGGGACAGGGGCTTCGGAGGGGGCTACACCTTC. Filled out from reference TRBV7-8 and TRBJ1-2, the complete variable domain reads GAGVSQSPRYKVAKRGQDVALRCDPISGHVSLFWYQQALGQGPEFLTYFQNEAQLDKSGLPSDRFFAERPEGSVSTLKIQRTQQEDSAVYLCASSFRDRGFGGGYTFGSGTRLTVV.

The CDR3 region has the DNA TGTGCCAGCAGCCAGGGACAGGGGGCCTCTGGCTACACCTTC. Translating gives CASSQGQGASGYTF. The J gene is TRBJ1-2, the V gene TRBV3-1 (or the pseudogene TRBV3-2); 12 nucleotides match TRBD1. Germline values: CDR1 LGHDT, CDR2 YNNKEL (reference sequence). Trimming removed 3 bases from V and 7 bases from J; junction bases left unmatched: 3. CDR3 length: 14 residues.

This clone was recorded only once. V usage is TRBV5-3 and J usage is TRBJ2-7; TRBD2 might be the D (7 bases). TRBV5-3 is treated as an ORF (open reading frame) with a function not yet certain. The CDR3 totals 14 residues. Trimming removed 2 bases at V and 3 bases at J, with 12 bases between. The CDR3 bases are TGTGCCAGAAGCTTTGGGGGGGCGATCTACGAGCAGTACTTC. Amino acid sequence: CARSFGGAIYEQYF.

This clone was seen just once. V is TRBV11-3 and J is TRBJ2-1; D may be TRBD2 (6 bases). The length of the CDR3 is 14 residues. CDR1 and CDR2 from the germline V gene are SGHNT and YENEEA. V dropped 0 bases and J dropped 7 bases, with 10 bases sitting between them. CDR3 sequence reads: CASSLDPGLNEQFF. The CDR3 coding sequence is TGTGCCAGCAGCTTAGATCCGGGACTGAATGAGCAGTTCTTC.

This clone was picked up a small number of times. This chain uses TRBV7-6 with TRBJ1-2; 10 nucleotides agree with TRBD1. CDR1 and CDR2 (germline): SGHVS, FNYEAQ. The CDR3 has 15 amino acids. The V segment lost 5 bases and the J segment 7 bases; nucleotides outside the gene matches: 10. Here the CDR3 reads CASSPTTGTGAGYTF. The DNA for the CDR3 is TGTGCCAGCAGCCCCACCACCGGGACAGGGGCTGGCTACACCTTC.

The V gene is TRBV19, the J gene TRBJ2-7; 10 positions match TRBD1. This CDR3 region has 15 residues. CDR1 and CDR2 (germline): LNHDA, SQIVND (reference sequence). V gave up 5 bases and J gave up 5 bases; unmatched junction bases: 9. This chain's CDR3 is CASSPPGTGAHEQYF. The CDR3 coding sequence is TGTGCCAGTAGTCCCCCCGGGACAGGGGCTCACGAGCAGTACTTC.

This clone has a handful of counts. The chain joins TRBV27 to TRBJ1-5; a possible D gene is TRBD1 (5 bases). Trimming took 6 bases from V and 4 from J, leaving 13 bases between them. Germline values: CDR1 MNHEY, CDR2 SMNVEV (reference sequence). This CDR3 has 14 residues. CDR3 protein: CASSLVGGNQPQHF. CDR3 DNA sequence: TGTGCCAGCAGCCTCGTCGGGGGGAATCAGCCCCAGCATTTT.

The CDR3 reads CASSLSGTGILANYGYTF. The CDR3 bases are TGTGCCAGCAGTTTATCAGGGACAGGGATATTGGCTAACTATGGCTACACCTTC. V is TRBV27 and J is TRBJ1-2, with TRBD1 matching over 9 bases. Looked up from germline, CDR1 is MNHEY and CDR2 is SMNVEV (reference sequence). The CDR3 consists of 18 residues. Trimming at V came to 0 bases and at J to 0 bases, leaving 8 bases not matched to a gene.

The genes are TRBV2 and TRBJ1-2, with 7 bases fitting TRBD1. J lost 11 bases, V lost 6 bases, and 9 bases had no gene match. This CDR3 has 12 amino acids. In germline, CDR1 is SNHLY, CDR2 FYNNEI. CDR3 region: CASRVRQGLYTF. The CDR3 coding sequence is TGTGCCAGCAGGGTGAGACAGGGATTATACACCTTC.

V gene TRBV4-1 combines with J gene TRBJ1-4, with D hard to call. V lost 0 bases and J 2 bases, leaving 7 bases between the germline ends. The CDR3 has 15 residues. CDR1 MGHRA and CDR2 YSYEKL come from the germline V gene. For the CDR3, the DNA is TGCGCCAGCAGCCAAGATCGGGTTACTAATGAAAAACTGTTTTTT. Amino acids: CASSQDRVTNEKLFF.

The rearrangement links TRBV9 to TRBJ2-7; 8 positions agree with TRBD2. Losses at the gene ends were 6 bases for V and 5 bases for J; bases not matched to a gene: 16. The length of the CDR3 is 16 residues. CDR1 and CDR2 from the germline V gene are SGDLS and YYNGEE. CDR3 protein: CASTPGGGHVLNEQYF. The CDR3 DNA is TGTGCCAGCACCCCGGGGGGGGGCCATGTTCTCAACGAGCAGTACTTC.